Sequencing of this T cell receptor (beta chain) was carried out in a study of blood T cell repertoires in COVID-19. Whole-study context: Some COVID-19 samples were acute and others convalescent; all came from the United States, Italy and Spain. From T cells, B-cell-depleted T cells, or PBMCs came the material, which was cDNA or gDNA.

Source study methods: How many nucleated cells were present was estimated from reference gene primer amplification. The data were produced by immunoSEQ multiplex PCR, yet TCRdb's version contains in-frame clones alone and is incomplete. V and J calls and clone size are given by that table; D and trimming were obtained from the DNA. Of 60,000 to 100,000 clones in the sample, around nine tenths are singletons; the top ten hold roughly 4.4%. The sample was peripheral blood. The clonotype comes from a man aged 45-65 years with active COVID-19.

CDR3 in amino acids: CASSITAGTYEQYF. The CDR3 coding sequence is TGTGCCAGTAGTATTACCGCAGGGACCTACGAGCAGTACTTC. This chain joins TRBV19 and TRBJ2-7, with D possibly TRBD1 on 5 matching bases. Germline CDR1 reads LNHDA; CDR2 reads SQIVND (reference sequence). With 3 bases removed from V and 2 bases from J, the gap between germline ends came to 11 bases. This CDR3 contains 14 residues.